Each of the 3 T cell receptor beta chains below was sequenced from the same sample in a study of tumor-infiltrating lymphocytes in primary liver carcinoma. TCR beta cDNA came from roughly 0.45 ug total RNA, primed with a constant-region primer. Slightly modified ARM-PCR, run as three nested multiplex PCR rounds, produced the TCR beta libraries. Amplification in the first two PCR rounds was performed using TRBV1-TRBV30 forward primers and a C-beta reverse primer for approximately 10 cycles each. TCRdb analysed the multiplex PCR reads with MiXCR anew, one entry per CDR3 protein. This sample has 250,000 to 350,000 distinct CDR3 sequences, with approximately 58% found just once. Germline DNA was also extracted, and blood RNA derived from unsorted whole blood. The sample taken for sequencing was peripheral blood. Source of these receptors: a young woman with primary liver carcinoma and hepatitis B virus infection.

Here the CDR3 DNA reads TGTGCCAGCAGCTGGGGAGTTACCCATACTGGCTACACCTTC. Residues: CASSWGVTHTGYTF. The chain links TRBV7-8 to TRBJ1-2; D is unresolved. CDR3 size: 14 residues. Deletions cut 4 bases from V and 7 bases from J, with 16 bases between. Germline CDR1 and CDR2: SGHVS and FQNEAQ.

Worth noting for this clonotype: A read error may produce the germline difference seen at one junction end. The chain carries TRBV12-3 or TRBV12-4 and TRBJ1-5, with D maybe TRBD1 (6 bases). This CDR3 contains 13 residues. The DNA of the CDR3 is TGTGCCATCAGCTCTGGGGGCAAACAGCCCCAGCATTTT. Protein product: CAISSGGKQPQHF.

Of note for this clonotype: An end of the junction does not agree with germline; a read error may underlie this. The CDR3 here is CANSRTGAHGYTF. The CDR3 DNA follows: TGTGCCAACAGCCGCACAGGGGCTCATGGCTACACCTTC. This chain connects TRBV7-8 to TRBJ1-2; 7 bases are a match to TRBD1. The CDR3 sequence is 13 residues long. The V gene's germline CDR1 is SGHVS and CDR2 FQNEAQ.